These 12 T cell receptor beta chains originate from one sample sequenced in a study of beta chain features in type 1 diabetes. Expressed TCRB transcripts were sequenced, since all the RNA that had been isolated was reverse transcribed. The protocol was immunoSEQ multiplex PCR, while the TCRdb copy is restricted to in-frame clones and leaves out a portion. The table includes some 900,000 clones, roughly a sixth detected once. The sample comprised naive CD4+ T cells from blood. All receptors derive from a woman under 30 in good health.

This clone has just a few counts. The V gene is TRBV15, the J gene TRBJ1-5; TRBD1 agrees at 8 bases. This CDR3 is 14 amino acids long. The J segment lost 6 bases and the V segment lost 1 base, leaving 2 bases of the junction unmatched. Germline V gives CDR1 LNHNV, CDR2 YYDKDF (reference sequence). The chain's CDR3 is CATSRVTGVQPQHF. The CDR3 nucleotides are TGTGCCACCAGCAGAGTGACAGGGGTTCAGCCCCAGCATTTT. The full variable domain, its missing parts supplied by reference TRBV15 and TRBJ1-5, is DAMVIQNPRYQVTQFGKPVTLSCSQTLNHNVMYWYQQKSSQAPKLLFHYYDKDFNNEADTPDNFQSRRPNTSFCFLDIRSPGLGDTAMYLCATSRVTGVQPQHFGDGTRLSIL.

This clone has a handful of counts. The gene calls are TRBV28 and TRBJ2-7; D perhaps matches TRBD2 (5 bases). CDR1 MDHEN and CDR2 SYDVKM come from the germline V gene. The CDR3 has 12 residues. The V end was cut by 4 bases, the J end by 4 bases, with 8 bases between. The CDR3 bases are TGTGCCAGCAGTTCGGGGTTTTACGAGCAGTACTTC. Its protein product is CASSSGFYEQYF.

This clone was observed a few times. This chain links TRBV19 with TRBJ1-4; D remains ambiguous. V was shortened by 6 bases and J by 7 bases, with 9 bases between the two germline ends. The CDR3 consists of 12 residues. Germline V lookup: CDR1 LNHDA, CDR2 SQIVND (reference sequence). As DNA, the CDR3 is TGTGCCAGTAGGTCACAGATTGAAAAACTGTTTTTT. It translates to CASRSQIEKLFF.

The CDR3 region has the DNA TGTGCCAGCAGCGTAAGCCTCGGGACAGGGGTGGACGGGGCCAACGTCCTGACTTTC. It codes for CASSVSLGTGVDGANVLTF. The chain employs TRBV9 and TRBJ2-6; 10 bases map to TRBD1. This CDR3 is 19 amino acids long. Germline values: CDR1 SGDLS, CDR2 YYNGEE. J lost 4 bases, V lost 1 base, and 11 bases had no gene match.

The CDR3 here is CASSPGTGGEKLFF. Here the CDR3 DNA reads TGTGCCAGCAGCCCCGGGACAGGGGGTGAAAAACTGTTTTTT. The genes are TRBV27 and TRBJ1-4; TRBD1 agrees at 11 bases. Germline V gene sequence: CDR1 MNHEY, CDR2 SMNVEV (reference sequence). The CDR3 contains 14 residues. Unmatched junction bases numbered 4, after V lost 6 bases and J lost 7 bases.

This chain uses TRBV11-2 with TRBJ1-1, with D unclear. Germline V lookup: CDR1 SGHAT, CDR2 FQNNGV. The CDR3 runs 13 residues. V lost 1 base and J lost 4, with 7 bases in between. Written as DNA, the CDR3 is TGTGCCAGCAGCTTAGGTCTCGGCACTGAAGCTTTCTTT. Translation gives CASSLGLGTEAFF.

Only a few counts were recorded for this clone. The chain joins TRBV7-2 to TRBJ2-2, with 9 bases lining up with TRBD1. Unmatched junction bases numbered 7, after V lost 2 bases and J lost 6 bases. Germline values: CDR1 SGHTA, CDR2 FQGNSA. This CDR3 has 16 residues. CDR3 sequence reads: CASSLFPRTGAGELFF. The CDR3 nucleotides read TGTGCCAGCAGCTTATTCCCCCGGACAGGGGCCGGGGAGCTGTTTTTT.

Comments on this clone: Within the sample, other DNA sequences also encode this same CDR3. The chain joins TRBV5-4 to TRBJ2-1, with a weak D call TRBD1 (6 bases). The CDR3 contains 16 residues. The germline V gene encodes CDR1 SGHNT and CDR2 YYREEE (reference sequence). With 0 bases removed from V and 3 bases from J, the gap between germline ends came to 13 bases. The CDR3 reads CASSLGGRGGYNEQFF. CDR3 DNA sequence: TGTGCCAGCAGCTTGGGGGGTCGAGGGGGCTACAATGAGCAGTTCTTC.

The V and J genes are TRBV19 and TRBJ1-5, with a tentative D call TRBD1 (5 bases). V was clipped by 5 bases and J by 0 bases, with 11 bases between them. This CDR3 region has 15 residues. The germline V gene has CDR1 LNHDA and CDR2 SQIVND (reference sequence). The CDR3 region is CASSGGLSSNQPQHF. The CDR3 region has the DNA TGTGCCAGTAGTGGGGGACTCTCTAGCAATCAGCCCCAGCATTTT.

This clone was recorded a few times. J is TRBJ2-3 and V is TRBV7-2; D call uncertain. The CDR3 length is 11 residues. Trimming cost V 5 bases and J 7 bases, with 7 bases left between them. In germline, CDR1 is SGHTA, CDR2 FQGNSA. In nucleotides, the CDR3 is TGTGCCAGCAGCCGAGTGAATACGCAGTATTTT. Translating it yields CASSRVNTQYF.

The chain has TRBV28 and TRBJ2-3, with unresolved D. Deletions cut 2 bases from V and 3 bases from J, with 12 bases between. Germline assignment: CDR1 MDHEN and CDR2 SYDVKM. The CDR3 spans 15 residues. The CDR3 loop reads CASSLGLPGTDTQYF. CDR3 DNA sequence: TGTGCCAGCAGTTTAGGGCTACCCGGGACAGATACGCAGTATTTT.

The V gene is TRBV11-1, the J gene TRBJ2-7, with unresolved D. Germline V lookup: CDR1 SGHAT, CDR2 FQDESV (reference sequence). The CDR3 runs 14 residues. The V end was cut by 4 bases, the J end by 2 bases, with 12 bases between. CDR3 coding DNA: TGTGCCAGCAGCTCCTCGGACGGAGCCTACGAGCAGTACTTC. This translates into CASSSSDGAYEQYF.